The 25 T cell receptor beta chains below come from one sample, sequenced in a study of blood T cell repertoires in COVID-19 (dated by TCRdb to the early 2020s). Libraries were constructed by the immunoSEQ multiplex PCR assay. The table was pulled from immuneACCESS by TCRdb, which kept in-frame rearrangements only. Such tables lose some clones; where checked, under half of the loss comes from unresolved V genes, and the rest has no known cause. The sample profile shows under 65,000 clones; around nine tenths of them were found once. In total, the top ten clones hold about 9.3% of the sample. The sample comprised peripheral blood. The receptor set was obtained from a woman older than 75 with active COVID-19.

The chain combines TRBV30 with TRBJ2-5, with TRBD2 as a possible D gene (7 bases). CDR3 length: 14 residues. The germline V gene encodes CDR1 GTSNPN and CDR2 SVGIG (reference sequence). Trimming stripped 7 bases from V and 4 bases from J, with 19 bases between. CDR3 residues: CAYQMGEGGETQYF. For the CDR3, the DNA is TGTGCCTACCAGATGGGGGAGGGGGGAGAGACCCAGTACTTC.

V usage is TRBV6-2 or TRBV6-3 and J usage is TRBJ2-3; 7 bases agree with TRBD1. The CDR3 covers 15 residues. J lost 5 bases, V lost 5 bases, and 10 bases had no gene match. Germline CDR1 is MNHEY and CDR2 is SVGEGT. The CDR3 reads CASSTRDSHKDTQYF. The DNA of the CDR3 is TGTGCCAGCAGTACTCGGGACAGCCACAAAGATACGCAGTATTTT.

The chain has TRBV11-2 and TRBJ2-6; no definite D call. Germline CDR1 SGHAT, CDR2 FQNNGV. This CDR3 is built from 15 residues. Between the trimmed V and J ends, which lost 3 bases and 0 bases, there was a span of 6 bases. The CDR3 DNA is TGTGCCAGCAGCTTTTCAGACTCTGGGGCCAACGTCCTGACTTTC. This encodes CASSFSDSGANVLTF.

The chain couples TRBV7-9 to TRBJ2-7, with D perhaps TRBD2 (7 bases). Trimming pared 5 bases from V and 9 bases from J, leaving 14 bases between. CDR1 is SEHNR, CDR2 FQNEAQ, per germline (reference sequence). The CDR3 covers 12 residues. The CDR3 DNA is TGTGCCAGCAGCGCAGACGGGGGGCCGCAGTACGTC. Protein product: CASSADGGPQYV.

The chain uses TRBV7-8 and TRBJ1-5; 10 positions match TRBD1. The CDR3 is made up of 14 amino acids. With 5 bases clipped from V and 4 bases from J, the junction kept 2 bases outside the gene matches. Germline-derived CDR1 and CDR2 are SGHVS and FQNEAQ. The CDR3 nucleotides are TGTGCCAGCAGCCAGGACAGGGGGAATCAGCCCCAGCATTTT. This gives the protein CASSQDRGNQPQHF.

The chain is built from TRBV27 and TRBJ1-1; D call uncertain. Germline assignment: CDR1 MNHEY and CDR2 SMNVEV (reference sequence). The CDR3 has 16 residues. The V end was cut by 6 bases, the J end by 1 base, with 18 bases between. CDR3 sequence (DNA): TGTGCCAGCAGCCCAGTCCTCCGTTCATCGAACACTGAAGCTTTCTTT. Protein product: CASSPVLRSSNTEAFF.

This chain uses TRBV4-2 with TRBJ1-4, with D possibly matching TRBD1 (5 bases). The assigned J gene may be wrong: the sequence end matches TRBJ2-2 better. The length of the CDR3 is 13 residues. CDR1 is LGHNA and CDR2 is YNFKEQ in the germline V gene. The CDR3: CASSQPDSPELFF. The CDR3 DNA is TGTGCCAGCAGCCAACCCGACAGTCCGGAGCTGTTTTTT.

CDR3 DNA sequence: TGTGCCACCAGTGTCCCCACAGGAGATCACTACAATGAGCAGTTCTTC. This gives the protein CATSVPTGDHYNEQFF. This chain links TRBV24-1 with TRBJ2-1; perhaps TRBD1 as D (5 bases). The CDR3 is made up of 16 amino acids. Germline assignment: CDR1 KGHDR and CDR2 SFDVKD. V lost 5 bases, J lost 3 bases, and 16 bases lay in between.

The chain couples TRBV5-1 to TRBJ2-2; D is possibly TRBD2 (5 bases). The V and J ends lost 4 bases and 1 base respectively, with 14 bases between them. This CDR3 spans 16 amino acids. Germline V CDR1 and CDR2: SGHRS, YFSETQ. In nucleotides, the CDR3 is TGCGCCAGCAGCCTAGAGGGCGGTTTGAACACCGGGGAGCTGTTTTTT. Protein product: CASSLEGGLNTGELFF.

The chain is built from TRBV7-9 and TRBJ2-3; D unresolved. This CDR3 has 14 residues. Per germline, CDR1 SEHNR and CDR2 FQNEAQ (reference sequence). The V gene lost 0 bases and the J gene lost 7 bases, with 11 bases spanning the gap. In DNA form, the CDR3 reads TGTGCCAGCAGCTTAGCGTCCTCTGCGAATACGCAGTATTTT. Translation: CASSLASSANTQYF.

The chain couples TRBV11-2 to TRBJ1-6, with 7 bases fitting TRBD1. The CDR3 length is 15 residues. After removal of 4 bases from V and 6 bases from J, the junction contained 6 bases not matched to a gene. Germline values: CDR1 SGHAT, CDR2 FQNNGV. The CDR3 DNA reads as TGTGCCAGCAGCTCCTCGGGACAGTTTAATTCACCCCTCCACTTT. This codes for CASSSSGQFNSPLHF.

The chain recombines TRBV4-1 with TRBJ2-7; the D is unclear. This CDR3 region has 13 residues. CDR1 and CDR2 from the germline V gene are MGHRA and YSYEKL. With 0 bases removed from V and 5 bases from J, the gap between germline ends came to 8 bases. CDR3 in amino acids: CASSQDRRDEQYF. The CDR3 region has the DNA TGCGCCAGCAGCCAAGACCGCCGGGACGAGCAGTACTTC.

The chain joins TRBV7-2 to TRBJ2-2; D may be TRBD2 (5 bases). The CDR3 length is 15 residues. Trimming took off 3 bases at V and 1 base at J, with 9 bases between the two ends. Germline lookup yields CDR1 SGHTA and CDR2 FQGNSA. The CDR3 loop is CASSLEVGNTGELFF. CDR3 bases: TGTGCCAGCAGCTTGGAGGTTGGGAACACCGGGGAGCTGTTTTTT.

The chain has TRBV28 and TRBJ1-5; TRBD1 matches at 9 bases. The CDR3 contains 16 residues. The V gene's germline CDR1 is MDHEN and CDR2 SYDVKM. The V gene end was trimmed by 7 bases and the J gene end by 1 base; junction bases not matched to a gene: 8. The CDR3 nucleotides read TGTGCCAGCAACAAGGACAGGGGAGGAAGCAATCAGCCCCAGCATTTT. This gives the protein CASNKDRGGSNQPQHF.

The V gene is TRBV5-4, the J gene TRBJ2-3; 10 bases align to TRBD2. The CDR3 spans 16 residues. J was trimmed by 3 bases and V by 1 base; bases with no gene match: 5. Germline lookup yields CDR1 SGHNT and CDR2 YYREEE (reference sequence). This chain's CDR3 is CASSLKRGGRTDTQYF. The CDR3 DNA reads as TGTGCCAGCAGCTTGAAGCGGGGGGGCCGTACAGATACGCAGTATTTT.

The chain employs TRBV18 and TRBJ1-3; maybe TRBD1 (5 bases). The CDR3 length is 16 residues. The V end was cut by 3 bases, the J end by 0 bases, with 12 bases between. The germline CDR1 and CDR2 sequences are KGHSH and LQKENI. Here the CDR3 DNA reads TGTGCCAGCTCACCGCAGACAGTCGACTCTGGAAACACCATATATTTT. Translation gives CASSPQTVDSGNTIYF.

The chain recombines TRBV10-2 with TRBJ2-7; TRBD1 aligns across 7 bases. V lost 5 bases to trimming and J lost 0 bases; unmatched junction nucleotides: 10. The germline V gene has CDR1 WSHSY and CDR2 SAAADI. This CDR3 has 16 amino acids. This CDR3 is CASSYSGTESSYEQYV. The CDR3 coding sequence is TGCGCCAGCAGTTACTCCGGGACAGAGAGCTCCTACGAGCAGTACGTC.

In this sample, this clone turned up a few times. V is TRBV28 and J is TRBJ2-7; TRBD1 matches at 9 bases. The germline V gene has CDR1 MDHEN and CDR2 SYDVKM. CDR3 length: 17 amino acids. V trimming: 6 bases; J trimming: 5 bases; junction bases outside the gene matches: 17. The CDR3 spells CASSPSGPGTGSHEQYF. DNA for the CDR3: TGTGCCAGCAGCCCTTCCGGCCCCGGGACAGGGTCCCACGAGCAGTACTTC. The variable domain in full, completed from reference TRBV28 and TRBJ2-7, reads DVKVTQSSRYLVKRTGEKVFLECVQDMDHENMFWYRQDPGLGLRLIYFSYDVKMKEKGDIPEGYSVSREKKERFSLILESASTNQTSMYLCASSPSGPGTGSHEQYFGPGTRLTVT.

The rearrangement links TRBV11-2 to TRBJ2-7; maybe TRBD1 (6 bases). The ends were cut back, 1 base at V and 2 bases at J, with 12 bases in the middle. The germline V gene has CDR1 SGHAT and CDR2 FQNNGV. CDR3 length: 15 amino acids. In DNA, the CDR3 is TGTGCCAGCAGCTTAGTTGACAGGCTAACCTACGAGCAGTACTTC. Its protein is CASSLVDRLTYEQYF.

This chain links TRBV4-2 with TRBJ1-6; D gene unclear. The CDR3 contains 15 residues. Trimming took 2 bases from V and 0 from J, leaving 5 bases between them. CDR1 is LGHNA, CDR2 YNFKEQ, per germline. CDR3 in DNA: TGTGCCAGCAGCCAATCGAGCTCCTATAATTCACCCCTCCACTTT. This translates into CASSQSSSYNSPLHF.

The CDR3 DNA reads as TGTGCCAGCAGTCCTACAGGGGGCGAGCAGTACGTC. It is translated as CASSPTGGEQYV. The chain combines TRBV7-9 with TRBJ2-7; 8 bases map to TRBD1. The CDR3 extends over 12 amino acids. Germline V gene sequence: CDR1 SEHNR, CDR2 FQNEAQ (reference sequence). V trimming: 6 bases; J trimming: 6 bases; junction bases outside the gene matches: 4.

This CDR3 is CAIKRTSGAVNTGELFF. The CDR3 bases are TGTGCCATCAAGCGCACTAGCGGTGCTGTGAACACCGGGGAGCTGTTTTTT. The chain employs TRBV10-3 and TRBJ2-2; 8 bases line up with TRBD2. Germline CDR1 and CDR2: ENHRY and SYGVKD. The CDR3 consists of 17 residues. With V trimmed by 7 bases and J by 1 base, 11 bases remained unmatched.

For the CDR3, the DNA is TGTGCCAGCCAGAGAGACAGTGCAACTAATGAAAAACTGTTTTTT. This translates into CASQRDSATNEKLFF. The V call is TRBV2, the J call TRBJ1-4; weak D call: TRBD1 (5 bases). Trimming pared 8 bases from V and 0 bases from J, leaving 13 bases between. In germline, CDR1 is SNHLY, CDR2 FYNNEI. The CDR3 totals 15 residues.

The V and J genes are TRBV7-2 and TRBJ1-1; unclear D gene. Deletions cut 1 base from V and 5 bases from J, with 8 bases between. CDR3 size: 13 residues. CDR1 and CDR2 from the germline V gene are SGHTA and FQGNSA. The CDR3 nucleotides are TGTGCCAGCAGCTTAGGGGCACGAACTGAAGCTTTCTTT. This codes for CASSLGARTEAFF.

The CDR3 sequence: CATSRGGGREQFF. CDR3 DNA: TGTGCCACCAGCAGAGGTGGCGGGAGAGAGCAGTTCTTC. The V call is TRBV15, the J call TRBJ2-1; TRBD2 aligns across 7 bases. Germline trimming cut 1 base from V and 10 bases from J; bases unmatched to any gene: 4. Germline CDR1 is LNHNV and CDR2 is YYDKDF (reference sequence). The CDR3 length is 13 residues.